The sequence of this T cell receptor (beta chain) was determined in a study of blood T cells in healthy people across ages. Primed by a sample-barcoded 5' primer and a J-beta primer mix, a second PCR proceeded for roughly 7 to 12 cycles. TCRdb fed the 5' RACE reads into MiXCR, producing one record per CDR3 protein. The top ten clones hold about 11% of a sample with 1.5 million to 2 million distinct CDR3 sequences, 30% to 35% of them seen once. This clonotype was counted only a few times. Germline CDR1 and CDR2: SEHNR and FQNEAQ (reference sequence). The CDR3 extends over 14 amino acids. Deletions cut 5 bases from V and 2 bases from J, with 12 bases between.

Sequenced: blood. The rearrangement uses TRBV7-9 and TRBJ1-1, with D maybe TRBD1 (6 bases). The sequence was obtained from a woman aged 25 to 45 in good health. The CDR3 protein is CASSASGVNTEAFF. The CDR3 bases are TGTGCCAGCAGCGCCTCAGGGGTAAACACTGAAGCTTTCTTT.